The next 31 T cell receptor beta chains were all read from a single sample in a study of cytomegalovirus exposure and HLA in healthy donors. The PCR employed 60 Vbeta primers together with 13 Jbeta primers. Assay used: immunoSEQ multiplex PCR; TCRdb lists only in-frame clones, some missing. The sample includes roughly 69,000 clones, under 80% of them seen just once. The material sequenced was PBMCs. The receptors shown here come from a male donor in good health and CMV-seropositive.

The rearrangement joins TRBV7-2 to TRBJ1-5; 9 bases line up with TRBD1. J lost 5 bases, V lost 5 bases, and 4 bases had no gene match. The CDR3 runs to 14 residues. In germline, CDR1 is SGHTA, CDR2 FQGNSA. CDR3 bases: TGTGCCAGCAGCCACCGACAGGGGGATCAGCCCCAGCATTTT. Protein: CASSHRQGDQPQHF. The full variable domain, in which reference TRBV7-2 and TRBJ1-5 provide the parts outside the CDR3, is GAGVSQSPSNKVTEKGKDVELRCDPISGHTALYWYRQSLGQGLEFLIYFQGNSAPDKSGLPSDRFSAERTGGSVSTLTIQRTQQEDSAVYLCASSHRQGDQPQHFGDGTRLSIL.

The DNA of the CDR3 is TGTGCCAGCAGTTACTCTCAGACAAACCGGAATTCACCCCTCCACTTT. It encodes CASSYSQTNRNSPLHF. V usage is TRBV6-5 and J usage is TRBJ1-6, with D hard to call. This CDR3 comprises 16 residues. Per germline, CDR1 MNHEY and CDR2 SVGAGI. Trimming stripped 0 bases from V and 7 bases from J, with 13 bases between.

The V and J genes are TRBV10-3 and TRBJ1-3; perhaps TRBD1 as D (5 bases). V was clipped by 10 bases and J by 1 base, with 14 bases between them. Germline loops: CDR1 ENHRY, CDR2 SYGVKD. The CDR3 extends over 14 amino acids. Here the CDR3 DNA reads TGTGCCACCAACTCAAGGGGTTCTGGAAACACCATATATTTT. It is translated as CATNSRGSGNTIYF.

The genes are TRBV14 and TRBJ2-3; 13 positions agree with TRBD2. This CDR3 is built from 18 residues. V shed 0 bases, J shed 1 base, and the junction held 4 bases outside the gene matches. Germline V gene sequence: CDR1 SGHDN, CDR2 FVKESK. DNA of the CDR3: TGTGCCAGCAGCCAAGATTCCGGACTAGCGGGGGGCACAGATACGCAGTATTTT. This sequence encodes CASSQDSGLAGGTDTQYF. Filled out from reference TRBV14 and TRBJ2-3, the complete variable domain reads EAGVTQFPSHSVIEKGQTVTLRCDPISGHDNLYWYRRVMGKEIKFLLHFVKESKQDESGMPNNRFLAERTGGTYSTLKVQPAELEDSGVYFCASSQDSGLAGGTDTQYFGPGTRLTVL.

The chain has TRBV2 and TRBJ2-7; 9 bases match TRBD1. Germline assignment: CDR1 SNHLY and CDR2 FYNNEI. This CDR3 spans 15 amino acids. Losses at the gene ends were 6 bases for V and 0 bases for J; bases not matched to a gene: 6. The CDR3 DNA reads TGTGCCAGCAGGAAGCGACAGGGGGGCTCCTACGAGCAGTACTTC. Its translation is CASRKRQGGSYEQYF.

The chain uses TRBV5-1 and TRBJ2-1, with 9 bases aligning to TRBD1. Germline assignment: CDR1 SGHRS and CDR2 YFSETQ. CDR3 length: 15 amino acids. Germline trimming cut 4 bases from V and 3 bases from J; bases unmatched to any gene: 5. For the CDR3, the DNA is TGCGCCAGCAGCCTATGGGACAGGGACTACAATGAGCAGTTCTTC. Translated, it gives CASSLWDRDYNEQFF.

This clone appeared a few times. V is TRBV5-1 and J is TRBJ1-3; D is unresolved. Looked up from germline, CDR1 is SGHRS and CDR2 is YFSETQ. Trimming stripped 4 bases from V and 0 bases from J, with 11 bases between. The CDR3 length is 15 residues. The CDR3 nucleotides are TGCGCCAGCAGCCTAGACGTCAGCTCTGGAAACACCATATATTTT. This translates into CASSLDVSSGNTIYF.

This clone was counted only a few times. DNA for the CDR3: TGCGCCAGCAGCTTGGTGGGGGGGAACTATGGCTACACCTTC. Translated: CASSLVGGNYGYTF. The chain employs TRBV5-1 and TRBJ1-2; D might be TRBD1 (5 bases). V lost 0 bases and J lost 2, with 8 bases in between. Germline CDR1 is SGHRS and CDR2 is YFSETQ. The CDR3 contains 14 residues.

The chain couples TRBV7-2 to TRBJ1-3; no clear D gene. Trimming took off 0 bases at V and 4 bases at J, with 13 bases between the two ends. This CDR3 comprises 16 residues. The germline V gene has CDR1 SGHTA and CDR2 FQGNSA. The CDR3 nucleotides read TGTGCCAGCAGCTTAGCGCTCGGGGTTCAGGGAAACACCATATATTTT. This encodes CASSLALGVQGNTIYF.

This clone showed up just once. The chain is built from TRBV7-9 and TRBJ2-5; D perhaps matches TRBD1 (5 bases). Germline V gives CDR1 SEHNR, CDR2 FQNEAQ (reference sequence). V dropped 6 bases and J dropped 0 bases, with 11 bases sitting between them. The CDR3 contains 14 residues. CDR3 nucleotide sequence: TGTGCCAGCAGACTCAACAGGAACCAAGAGACCCAGTACTTC. Protein: CASRLNRNQETQYF. Filled out from reference TRBV7-9 and TRBJ2-5, the complete variable domain reads DTGVSQNPRHKITKRGQNVTFRCDPISEHNRLYWYRQTLGQGPEFLTYFQNEAQLEKSRLLSDRFSAERPKGSFSTLEIQRTEQGDSAMYLCASRLNRNQETQYFGPGTRLLVL.

The genes are TRBV30 and TRBJ1-2, with TRBD1 as a possible D gene (6 bases). Germline CDR1 reads GTSNPN; CDR2 reads SVGIG (reference sequence). The length of the CDR3 is 11 residues. V was cut by 5 bases and J by 2 bases, with 6 bases left in between. CDR3 in amino acids: CAWGQNYGYTF. The CDR3 nucleotides are TGTGCCTGGGGACAGAACTATGGCTACACCTTC.

The CDR3 DNA is TGTGCCAGCAGTCGACTAGTTTCTGGAAACATTCAGTACTTC. It translates to CASSRLVSGNIQYF. The V gene is TRBV2, the J gene TRBJ2-4; D is perhaps TRBD2 (6 bases). Looked up from germline, CDR1 is SNHLY and CDR2 is FYNNEI. The CDR3 consists of 14 residues. The V gene lost 5 bases and the J gene lost 6 bases, with 14 bases spanning the gap.

This chain joins TRBV9 and TRBJ2-7, with TRBD1 matching over 7 bases. Losses at the gene ends were 2 bases for V and 5 bases for J; bases not matched to a gene: 7. CDR1 and CDR2 (germline): SGDLS, YYNGEE. The CDR3 sequence is 14 residues long. The CDR3 DNA reads as TGTGCCAGCAGCGTTACCGGGACAGTCAACGAGCAGTACTTC. It codes for CASSVTGTVNEQYF. The complete variable domain, with remaining parts taken from reference TRBV9 and TRBJ2-7, reads DSGVTQTPKHLITATGQRVTLRCSPRSGDLSVYWYQQSLDQGLQFLIQYYNGEERAKGNILERFSAQQFPDLHSELNLSSLELGDSALYFCASSVTGTVNEQYFGPGTRLTVT.

This chain connects TRBV14 to TRBJ2-7; weak D call: TRBD2 (5 bases). This CDR3 is 14 amino acids long. V dropped 4 bases and J dropped 6 bases, with 16 bases sitting between them. Germline assignment: CDR1 SGHDN and CDR2 FVKESK. Written as DNA, the CDR3 is TGTGCCAGCAGCCCGGACTTATTGAGGTTCGAGCAGTACTTC. Its protein is CASSPDLLRFEQYF. Full variable domain (missing parts from reference TRBV14 and TRBJ2-7): EAGVTQFPSHSVIEKGQTVTLRCDPISGHDNLYWYRRVMGKEIKFLLHFVKESKQDESGMPNNRFLAERTGGTYSTLKVQPAELEDSGVYFCASSPDLLRFEQYFGPGTRLTVT.

The rearrangement joins TRBV9 to TRBJ2-3; TRBD2 might be the D (6 bases). Germline values: CDR1 SGDLS, CDR2 YYNGEE. The CDR3 has 17 residues. V lost 0 bases and J 2 bases, leaving 16 bases between the germline ends. The CDR3 DNA follows: TGTGCCAGCAGCGTAGGACTAGGCGGGGTAGACACAGATACGCAGTATTTT. Residues: CASSVGLGGVDTDTQYF.

The rearrangement joins TRBV7-2 to TRBJ2-5, with 12 bases identical to TRBD2. V lost 3 bases and J lost 4; bases outside the gene matches: 6. The CDR3 has 16 residues. Germline-derived CDR1 and CDR2 are SGHTA and FQGNSA. Here the CDR3 DNA reads TGTGCCAGCAGCTTTACTAGCGGGGGGAGCGGAGAGACCCAGTACTTC. As protein: CASSFTSGGSGETQYF.

The chain employs TRBV7-2 and TRBJ1-2; D remains unclear. Germline-derived CDR1 and CDR2 are SGHTA and FQGNSA. The ends were cut back, 3 bases at V and 0 bases at J, with 8 bases in the middle. CDR3 length: 14 residues. The chain's CDR3 is CASSFRRSNYGYTF. The CDR3 DNA reads TGTGCCAGCAGCTTTAGGAGGTCTAACTATGGCTACACCTTC.

The V and J genes are TRBV14 and TRBJ2-7; weak D call: TRBD1 (6 bases). The germline V gene has CDR1 SGHDN and CDR2 FVKESK. The CDR3 runs to 15 residues. Trimming stripped 0 bases from V and 7 bases from J, with 16 bases between. This CDR3 reads CASSQDIGQTWEQYF. The CDR3 DNA sequence: TGTGCCAGCAGCCAAGATATAGGACAGACCTGGGAGCAGTACTTC.

The V and J genes are TRBV7-6 and TRBJ2-5, with TRBD2 matching over 9 bases. The CDR3 extends over 16 amino acids. V lost 2 bases, J lost 3 bases, and 7 bases stayed unmatched. In germline, CDR1 is SGHVS, CDR2 FNYEAQ. The DNA for the CDR3 is TGTGCCAGCAGCTTACGGAGCGGGGGGCAGAAAGAGACCCAGTACTTC. Protein product: CASSLRSGGQKETQYF.

Concerning this clone itself: Sequence at one end of the junction differs from germline and may be a read error. The sample holds other DNA sequences that translate to the same CDR3. This CDR3 is CASSDWSGGEQYF. The CDR3 DNA follows: TGCGCTAGCAGTGATTGGTCCGGGGGCGAGCAGTACTTC. The V call is TRBV10-1, the J call TRBJ2-7, with D possibly matching TRBD2 (6 bases). CDR3 length: 13 amino acids. CDR1 and CDR2 (germline): WNHNN, SYGVQD (reference sequence).

This clone occurred a few times. V gene TRBV5-1 combines with J gene TRBJ2-7, with 7 bases fitting TRBD1. The CDR3 has 14 amino acids. J gave up 0 bases and V 5 bases, and 5 bases lay outside the gene matches. Germline assignment: CDR1 SGHRS and CDR2 YFSETQ. For the CDR3, the DNA is TGCGCCAGCAGGGACAGGACGGCCTCCTACGAGCAGTACTTC. Amino acid sequence: CASRDRTASYEQYF. Drawing the rest from reference TRBV5-1 and TRBJ2-7, the complete variable domain is KAGVTQTPRYLIKTRGQQVTLSCSPISGHRSVSWYQQTPGQGLQFLFEYFSETQRNKGNFPGRFSGRQFSNSRSEMNVSTLELGDSALYLCASRDRTASYEQYFGPGTRLTVT.

This clone was observed a handful of times. This chain uses TRBV7-9 with TRBJ2-2, with D possibly TRBD2 on 6 matching bases. From germline, CDR1 is SEHNR and CDR2 FQNEAQ (reference sequence). Between the trimmed V and J ends, which lost 6 bases and 4 bases, there was a span of 9 bases. This CDR3 is built from 13 residues. Here the CDR3 reads CASRRRVTGELFF. The CDR3 coding sequence is TGTGCCAGCAGACGGAGGGTCACCGGGGAGCTGTTTTTT.

This chain joins TRBV10-3 and TRBJ1-5; TRBD1 matches 7 bases. V shed 5 bases and J 2 bases; nucleotides not matched to a gene: 0. This CDR3 spans 13 amino acids. Germline assignment: CDR1 ENHRY and CDR2 SYGVKD. This CDR3 is CAISTGGNQPQHF. The DNA for the CDR3 is TGTGCCATCAGTACAGGGGGCAATCAGCCCCAGCATTTT.

This chain uses TRBV27 with TRBJ2-7, with 7 bases identical to TRBD2. The junction had 17 bases not matched to a gene; V was cut back by 5 bases and J by 7 bases. This CDR3 is built from 16 residues. The germline V gene encodes CDR1 MNHEY and CDR2 SMNVEV (reference sequence). The CDR3 region is CASSARLLALHGEQYF. CDR3 in DNA: TGTGCCAGCAGTGCTAGACTACTAGCGCTTCACGGGGAGCAGTACTTC.

The genes are TRBV19 and TRBJ1-1; TRBD1 aligns across 8 bases. The CDR3 is 15 amino acids. Germline CDR1 and CDR2: LNHDA and SQIVND (reference sequence). The J segment lost 0 bases and the V segment lost 8 bases, leaving 8 bases of the junction unmatched. The CDR3: CASFRQGFMNTEAFF. The CDR3 DNA reads TGTGCCAGTTTTAGACAGGGGTTCATGAACACTGAAGCTTTCTTT.

This clone showed up just a few times. This chain links TRBV2 with TRBJ2-5; D might be TRBD2 (6 bases). The germline V gene has CDR1 SNHLY and CDR2 FYNNEI. The CDR3 totals 12 residues. The V end lost 8 bases, the J end lost 5 bases, and 12 bases lay between the germline ends. CDR3 coding DNA: TGTGCCAGCGCGACTAGTGGTGAGACCCAGTACTTC. It encodes CASATSGETQYF.

The chain links TRBV19 to TRBJ2-5, with 9 bases aligning to TRBD1. Germline lookup yields CDR1 LNHDA and CDR2 SQIVND (reference sequence). Trimming cost V 5 bases and J 1 base; bases outside gene matches: 5. There are 15 residues in the CDR3. CDR3 protein: CASSPEQGAQETQYF. The DNA for the CDR3 is TGTGCCAGTAGTCCCGAACAGGGGGCCCAAGAGACCCAGTACTTC.

In regard to this clone: This specimen includes other DNA sequences encoding the same CDR3. V and J are TRBV19 and TRBJ2-1; TRBD2 might be the D (6 bases). Looked up from germline, CDR1 is LNHDA and CDR2 is SQIVND (reference sequence). The V gene lost 5 bases and the J gene lost 1 base, with 18 bases spanning the gap. This CDR3 is built from 17 residues. The CDR3 spells CASSASPFSGSYNEQFF. In DNA form, the CDR3 reads TGTGCCAGTAGTGCCTCGCCGTTCAGCGGGTCCTACAATGAGCAGTTCTTC.

This clone came up a few times. J is TRBJ2-1 and V is TRBV5-1; D is possibly TRBD1 (5 bases). Germline V gives CDR1 SGHRS, CDR2 YFSETQ. The germline V and J ends were trimmed by 3 bases and 1 base, with 11 bases remaining between them. The CDR3 loop spans 15 amino acids. This chain's CDR3 is CASSSGKGSYNEQFF. The CDR3 region has the DNA TGCGCCAGCAGCTCAGGAAAGGGGTCCTACAATGAGCAGTTCTTC.

This clone was counted a few times. The rearrangement uses TRBV10-1 and TRBJ2-3; no firm D call. The CDR3 covers 16 residues. From germline, CDR1 is WNHNN and CDR2 SYGVQD (reference sequence). Trimming took off 3 bases at V and 0 bases at J, with 13 bases between the two ends. As DNA, the CDR3 is TGCGCCAGCAGTGATCGTCGCAGGCCTAGCACAGATACGCAGTATTTT. Translation gives CASSDRRRPSTDTQYF.

The V gene is TRBV2, the J gene TRBJ1-4; 7 nucleotides agree with TRBD1. Trimming cost V 10 bases and J 8 bases; bases outside gene matches: 7. Germline V CDR1 and CDR2: SNHLY, FYNNEI. The CDR3 consists of 12 residues. The CDR3 region has the DNA TGTGCCACCGGGACAGTACAAGAAAAACTGTTTTTT. This codes for CATGTVQEKLFF.